A selection of T cell receptor beta chains follows, all from one sample in a study of blood T cell repertoires in COVID-19. The data were produced by immunoSEQ multiplex PCR, yet TCRdb's version contains in-frame clones alone and is incomplete. This sample has 180,000 or so clones, with approximately 90% found just once. Sequenced: peripheral blood. The receptors shown here come from a woman in her 30s with acute or convalescent COVID-19. Both conserved end residues are part of each CDR3. A D gene is named only where the DNA matches it firmly. For some rows the clone size is stated as once, few or many, or as a class when expanded; others skip it.

j_gene | abundance | d_gene | v_gene | CDR3aa | CDR3nt
TRBJ2-4 | - | - | TRBV6-5 | CASSRPAENIQYF | TGTGCCAGCAGCCGCCCAGCGGAAAACATTCAGTACTTC
TRBJ2-2 | - | TRBD2 | TRBV12-3/TRBV12-4 | CASSWGGTGELFF | TGTGCCAGCAGTTGGGGGGGCACCGGGGAGCTGTTTTTT
TRBJ2-4 | - | - | TRBV24-1 | CATSDPTARAKNIQYF | TGTGCCACCAGTGATCCTACAGCACGAGCCAAAAACATTCAGTACTTC
TRBJ2-5 | - | - | TRBV6-6 | CASSGAGETQYF | TGTGCCAGCAGTGGGGCGGGGGAGACCCAGTACTTC
TRBJ1-1 | - | - | TRBV28 | CASSSPGGSSEAFF | TGTGCCAGCAGTTCGCCCGGGGGGTCGAGTGAAGCTTTCTTT
TRBJ1-6 | - | TRBD1 | TRBV6-4 | CASRGQPNSPLHF | TGTGCCAGCAGGGGACAGCCGAATTCACCCCTCCACTTT
TRBJ1-5 | - | TRBD1 | TRBV29-1 | CSVVGQANQPQHF | TGCAGCGTTGTCGGACAGGCCAATCAGCCCCAGCATTTT
TRBJ2-7 | - | TRBD2 | TRBV6-5 | CASTGTRIYEQYF | TGTGCCAGCACGGGGACTAGAATCTACGAGCAGTACTTC
TRBJ2-1 | - | TRBD2 | TRBV7-9 | CASSSSGLAGPISYNEQFF | TGTGCCAGCAGCTCTAGCGGACTAGCGGGCCCGATCTCCTACAATGAGCAGTTCTTC
TRBJ2-5 | - | - | TRBV11-2 | CASSFERQETQYF | TGTGCCAGCAGCTTCGAGCGCCAAGAGACCCAGTACTTC
TRBJ2-3 | - | - | TRBV3-1/TRBV3-2 | CASSQGSWGVGTDTQYF | TGTGCCAGCAGCCAGGGGTCTTGGGGGGTTGGCACAGATACGCAGTATTTT
TRBJ2-1 | - | - | TRBV9 | CASSVPGSYNEQFF | TGTGCCAGCAGCGTTCCAGGGTCCTACAATGAGCAGTTCTTC
TRBJ2-5 | - | - | TRBV5-5 | CASSFPGSTETQYF | TGTGCCAGCAGCTTTCCAGGCTCTACAGAGACCCAGTACTTC
TRBJ2-1 | - | - | TRBV28 | CASTRWALNEQFF | TGTGCCAGCACCAGATGGGCTCTCAATGAGCAGTTCTTC
TRBJ2-5 | - | - | TRBV5-4 | CASSLPVQETQYF | TGTGCCAGCAGCTTGCCGGTTCAAGAGACCCAGTACTTC
TRBJ2-2 | - | - | TRBV2 | CASRELVGFFPGELFF | TGTGCCAGCAGGGAGCTCGTCGGTTTTTTTCCGGGGGAGCTGTTTTTT
TRBJ2-2 | - | - | TRBV11-2 | CASSLEEVPGELFF | TGTGCCAGCAGCTTAGAGGAGGTCCCCGGGGAGCTGTTTTTT
TRBJ1-4 | - | - | TRBV2 | CASGREPPKLFF | TGTGCCAGCGGGAGAGAACCTCCAAAACTGTTTTTT
TRBJ2-2 | - | - | TRBV27 | CASSSGYNTGELFF | TGTGCCAGCAGTTCGGGATATAACACCGGGGAGCTGTTTTTT
TRBJ1-6 | - | - | TRBV6-5 | CATGGWADNSPLHF | TGTGCCACCGGGGGTTGGGCAGACAATTCACCCCTCCACTTT
TRBJ2-1 | few | - | TRBV5-1 | CASSFNRDVFF | TGCGCCAGCAGCTTCAACAGGGATGTGTTCTTC
TRBJ1-5 | - | TRBD1 | TRBV6-1 | CASSEGRQGSQPQHF | TGTGCCAGCAGTGAAGGGAGACAGGGAAGTCAGCCCCAGCATTTT
TRBJ1-1 | once | - | TRBV6-1 | CASSESGDERAFF | TGTGCCAGCAGTGAATCAGGGGACGAGAGGGCTTTCTTT
TRBJ2-1 | - | TRBD2 | TRBV5-5 | CASSLPSGTADEQFF | TGTGCCAGCAGCTTACCTAGCGGGACGGCAGATGAGCAGTTCTTC
TRBJ2-1 | - | - | TRBV4-1 | CASSQGAGITKHNEQFF | TGCGCCAGCAGCCAAGGGGCCGGGATTACCAAGCACAATGAGCAGTTCTTC
TRBJ2-2 | - | - | TRBV11-2 | CASKQENTGELFF | TGTGCCAGCAAGCAGGAGAACACCGGGGAGCTGTTTTTT
TRBJ1-5 | - | - | TRBV6-5 | CASSNGQPQHF | TGTGCCAGCAGTAACGGTCAGCCCCAGCATTTT
TRBJ1-5 | - | - | TRBV7-2 | CASSWKSGQPQHF | TGTGCCAGCAGCTGGAAATCGGGTCAGCCCCAGCATTTT
TRBJ2-5 | - | TRBD1 | TRBV7-9 | CASSPQGDETQYF | TGTGCCAGCAGCCCTCAGGGGGACGAGACCCAGTACTTC
TRBJ2-4 | - | - | TRBV2 | CASTQTGFGYF | TGTGCCAGCACCCAGACTGGGTTTGGGTACTTC
TRBJ2-3 | - | - | TRBV6-5 | CASSNTGDTQYF | TGTGCCAGCAGCAATACAGGGGATACGCAGTATTTT
TRBJ2-1 | once | - | TRBV6-1 | CASSEAGGGSYNEQFF | TGTGCCAGCAGTGAAGCGGGAGGGGGCTCCTACAATGAGCAGTTCTTC
TRBJ1-5 | - | - | TRBV7-2 | CASSFFSDQPQHF | TGTGCCAGCAGCTTTTTTTCCGATCAGCCCCAGCATTTT
TRBJ2-5 | - | TRBD2 | TRBV5-1 | CASSFGTSDETQYF | TGCGCCAGCAGCTTTGGGACTAGCGATGAGACCCAGTACTTC
TRBJ1-5 | - | - | TRBV28 | CASSLAGQPQHF | TGTGCCAGCAGTTTAGCGGGACAGCCCCAGCATTTT